The clone carrying this T cell receptor beta chain was counted between two and nine times. Its antigen is not known. The sample is drawn from a study of response to subunit inactivated influenza vaccine. Study-wide results and caveats: Seasonal influenza vaccination, on each occasion, was suggested by the authors to recruit few new T cells.

TCRdb reprocessed the RT-PCR reads with MiXCR, giving one entry per CDR3 protein. The sample carries 650,000 to 850,000 distinct CDR3 sequences, roughly 14% recorded once. The CDR3 spans 14 residues. Trimming removed 0 bases from V and 5 bases from J, with 12 bases in between. Germline V lookup: CDR1 SGHRS, CDR2 YFSETQ. Material: PBMCs from blood, obtained 14 to 15 days before vaccination. This sequence was found in a man between 50 and 59 years old who received an inactivated influenza vaccine. This chain connects TRBV5-1 to TRBJ2-7, with TRBD2 as a possible D gene (7 bases). The CDR3 DNA sequence: TGCGCCAGCAGCTTGGAGTGGGGGGGGCACGAGCAGTACTTC. Protein product: CASSLEWGGHEQYF.